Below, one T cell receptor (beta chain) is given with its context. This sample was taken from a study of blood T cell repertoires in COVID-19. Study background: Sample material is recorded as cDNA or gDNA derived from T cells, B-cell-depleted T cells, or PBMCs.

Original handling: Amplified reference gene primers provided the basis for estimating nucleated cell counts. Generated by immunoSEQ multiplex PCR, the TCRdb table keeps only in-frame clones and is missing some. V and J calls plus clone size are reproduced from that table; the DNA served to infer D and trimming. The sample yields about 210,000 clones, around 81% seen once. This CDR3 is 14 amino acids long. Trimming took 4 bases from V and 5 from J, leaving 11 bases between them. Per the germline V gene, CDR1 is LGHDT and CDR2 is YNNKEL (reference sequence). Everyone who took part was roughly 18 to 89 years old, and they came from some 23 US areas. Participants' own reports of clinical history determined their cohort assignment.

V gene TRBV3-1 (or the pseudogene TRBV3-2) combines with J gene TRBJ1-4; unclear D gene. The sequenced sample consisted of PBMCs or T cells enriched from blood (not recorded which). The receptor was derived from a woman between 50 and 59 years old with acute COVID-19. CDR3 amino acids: CASSLLAANEKLFF. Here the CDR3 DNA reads TGTGCCAGCAGCCTATTAGCAGCGAATGAAAAACTGTTTTTT.